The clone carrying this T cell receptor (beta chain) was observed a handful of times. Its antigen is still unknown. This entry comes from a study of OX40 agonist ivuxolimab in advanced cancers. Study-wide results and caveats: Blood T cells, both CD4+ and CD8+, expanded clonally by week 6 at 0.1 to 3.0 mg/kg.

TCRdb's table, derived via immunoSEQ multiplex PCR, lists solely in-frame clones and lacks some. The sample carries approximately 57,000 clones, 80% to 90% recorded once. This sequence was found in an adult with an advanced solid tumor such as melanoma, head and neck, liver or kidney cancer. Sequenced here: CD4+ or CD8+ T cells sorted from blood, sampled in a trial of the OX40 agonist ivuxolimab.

This chain's CDR3 is CASSDSGDTGELFF. For the CDR3, the DNA is TGCGCCAGCAGCGACTCGGGAGACACCGGGGAGCTGTTTTTT. V and J are TRBV10-1 and TRBJ2-2, with D maybe TRBD2 (6 bases). The CDR3 contains 14 residues. The V gene lost 6 bases and the J gene lost 3 bases, with 11 bases spanning the gap. Germline lookup yields CDR1 WNHNN and CDR2 SYGVQD (reference sequence).